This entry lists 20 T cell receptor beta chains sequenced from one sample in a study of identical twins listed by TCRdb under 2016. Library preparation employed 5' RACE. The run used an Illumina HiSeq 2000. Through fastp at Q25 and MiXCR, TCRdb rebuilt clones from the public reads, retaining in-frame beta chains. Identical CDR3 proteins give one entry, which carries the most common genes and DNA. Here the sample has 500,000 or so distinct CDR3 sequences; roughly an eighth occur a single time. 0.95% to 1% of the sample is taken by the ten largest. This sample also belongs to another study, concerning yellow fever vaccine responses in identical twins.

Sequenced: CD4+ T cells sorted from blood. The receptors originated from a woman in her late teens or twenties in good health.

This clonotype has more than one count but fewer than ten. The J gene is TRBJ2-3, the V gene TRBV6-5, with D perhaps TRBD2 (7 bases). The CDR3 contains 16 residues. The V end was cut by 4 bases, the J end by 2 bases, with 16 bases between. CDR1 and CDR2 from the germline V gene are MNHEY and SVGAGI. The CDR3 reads CASSSPGRGPTDTQYF. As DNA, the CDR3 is TGTGCCAGCAGTTCCCCTGGGCGGGGGCCCACAGATACGCAGTATTTT.

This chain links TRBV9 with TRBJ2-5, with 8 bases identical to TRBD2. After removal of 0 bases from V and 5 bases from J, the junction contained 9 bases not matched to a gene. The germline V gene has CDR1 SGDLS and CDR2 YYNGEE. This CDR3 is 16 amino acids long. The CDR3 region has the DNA TGTGCCAGCAGCGTAGTATCGGGGGGGCCCTGGGAGACCCAGTACTTC. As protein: CASSVVSGGPWETQYF. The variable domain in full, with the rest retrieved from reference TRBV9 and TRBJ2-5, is DSGVTQTPKHLITATGQRVTLRCSPRSGDLSVYWYQQSLDQGLQFLIQYYNGEERAKGNILERFSAQQFPDLHSELNLSSLELGDSALYFCASSVVSGGPWETQYFGPGTRLLVL.

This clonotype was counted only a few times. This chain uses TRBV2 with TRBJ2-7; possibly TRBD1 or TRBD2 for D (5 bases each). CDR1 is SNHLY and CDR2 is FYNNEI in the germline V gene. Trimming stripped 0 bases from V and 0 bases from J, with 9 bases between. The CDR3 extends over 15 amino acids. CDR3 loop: CASSEARGVSYEQYF. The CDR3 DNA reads TGTGCCAGCAGTGAAGCTAGGGGAGTCTCCTACGAGCAGTACTTC. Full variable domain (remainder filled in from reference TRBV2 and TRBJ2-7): EPEVTQTPSHQVTQMGQEVILRCVPISNHLYFYWYRQILGQKVEFLVSFYNNEISEKSEIFDDQFSVERPDGSNFTLKIRSTKLEDSAMYFCASSEARGVSYEQYFGPGTRLTVT.

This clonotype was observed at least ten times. This CDR3 is CSARTSGRSSYNEQFF. The CDR3 bases are TGCAGCGCCCGGACTAGCGGGAGGAGCTCCTACAATGAGCAGTTCTTC. This chain links TRBV29-1 with TRBJ2-1; 14 bases map to TRBD2. CDR3 length: 16 residues. V was pared by 7 bases and J by 0 bases, with 5 bases of the junction left unmatched. Germline loops: CDR1 SQVTM, CDR2 ANQGSEA.

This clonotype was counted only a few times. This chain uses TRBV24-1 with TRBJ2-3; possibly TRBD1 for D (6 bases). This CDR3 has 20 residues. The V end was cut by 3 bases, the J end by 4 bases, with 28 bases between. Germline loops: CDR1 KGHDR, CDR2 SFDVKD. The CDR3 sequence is CATSDASPSFPGARADTQYF. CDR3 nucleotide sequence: TGTGCCACCAGTGATGCCTCCCCATCTTTCCCAGGGGCGAGGGCAGATACGCAGTATTTT.

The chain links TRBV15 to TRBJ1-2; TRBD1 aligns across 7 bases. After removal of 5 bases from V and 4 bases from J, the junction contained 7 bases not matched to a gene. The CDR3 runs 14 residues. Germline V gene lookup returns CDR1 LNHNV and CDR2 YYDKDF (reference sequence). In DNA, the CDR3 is TGTGCCACCAGCGGAAAGGGACAGTTCTATGGCTACACCTTC. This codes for CATSGKGQFYGYTF. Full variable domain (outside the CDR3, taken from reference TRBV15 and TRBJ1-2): DAMVIQNPRYQVTQFGKPVTLSCSQTLNHNVMYWYQQKSSQAPKLLFHYYDKDFNNEADTPDNFQSRRPNTSFCFLDIRSPGLGDTAMYLCATSGKGQFYGYTFGSGTRLTVV.

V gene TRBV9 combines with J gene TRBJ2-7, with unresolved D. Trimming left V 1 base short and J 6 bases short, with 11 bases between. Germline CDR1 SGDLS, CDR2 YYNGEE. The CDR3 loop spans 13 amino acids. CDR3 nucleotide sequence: TGTGCCAGCAGCGTAAGCAATAGGTTCGAGCAGTACTTC. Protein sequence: CASSVSNRFEQYF.

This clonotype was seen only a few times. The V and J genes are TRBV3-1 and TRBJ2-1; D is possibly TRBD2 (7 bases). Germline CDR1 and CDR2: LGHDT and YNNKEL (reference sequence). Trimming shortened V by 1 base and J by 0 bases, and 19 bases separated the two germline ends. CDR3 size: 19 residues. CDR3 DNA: TGTGCCAGCAGCCAAGTGGAAGGGCGGGGGCCCTTCTCCTACAATGAGCAGTTCTTC. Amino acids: CASSQVEGRGPFSYNEQFF.

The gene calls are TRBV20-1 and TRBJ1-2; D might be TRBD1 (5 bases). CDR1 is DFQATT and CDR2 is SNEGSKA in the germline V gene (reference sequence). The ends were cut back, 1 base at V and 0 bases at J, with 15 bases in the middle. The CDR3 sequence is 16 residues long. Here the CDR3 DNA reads TGCAGTGCTAGAGCAGATTCAGGGTACACTAACTATGGCTACACCTTC. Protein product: CSARADSGYTNYGYTF.

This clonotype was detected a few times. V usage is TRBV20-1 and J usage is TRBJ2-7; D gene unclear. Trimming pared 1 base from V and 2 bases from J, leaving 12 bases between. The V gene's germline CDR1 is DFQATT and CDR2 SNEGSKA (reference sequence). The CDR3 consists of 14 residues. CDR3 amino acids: CSARVQPTAYEQYF. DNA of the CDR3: TGCAGTGCTAGAGTCCAGCCAACTGCCTACGAGCAGTACTTC.

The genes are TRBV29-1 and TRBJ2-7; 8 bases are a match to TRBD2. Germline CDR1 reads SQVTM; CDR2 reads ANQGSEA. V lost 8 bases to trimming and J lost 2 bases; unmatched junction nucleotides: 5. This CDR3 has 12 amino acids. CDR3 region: CSFREGAYEQYF. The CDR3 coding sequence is TGCAGCTTTCGGGAGGGGGCCTACGAGCAGTACTTC.

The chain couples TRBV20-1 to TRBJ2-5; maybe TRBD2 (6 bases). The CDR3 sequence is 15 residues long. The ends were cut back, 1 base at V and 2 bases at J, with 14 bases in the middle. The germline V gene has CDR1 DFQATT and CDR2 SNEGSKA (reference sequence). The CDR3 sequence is CSARADGTPQETQYF. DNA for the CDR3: TGCAGTGCTAGAGCCGACGGGACTCCTCAAGAGACCCAGTACTTC.

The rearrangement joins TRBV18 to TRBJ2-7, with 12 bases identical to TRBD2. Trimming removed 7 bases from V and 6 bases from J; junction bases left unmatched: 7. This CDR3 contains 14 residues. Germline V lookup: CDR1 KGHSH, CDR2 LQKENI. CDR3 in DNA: TGTGCCAGCTACTCGACTAGCGGGAGTGTCGAGCAGTACTTC. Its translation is CASYSTSGSVEQYF.

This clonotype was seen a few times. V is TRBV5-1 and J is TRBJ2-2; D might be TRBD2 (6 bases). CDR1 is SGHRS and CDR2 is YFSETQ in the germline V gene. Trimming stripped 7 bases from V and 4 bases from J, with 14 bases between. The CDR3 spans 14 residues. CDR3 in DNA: TGCGCCAGCGCGATTTTGCGGGGCACCGGGGAGCTGTTTTTT. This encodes CASAILRGTGELFF.

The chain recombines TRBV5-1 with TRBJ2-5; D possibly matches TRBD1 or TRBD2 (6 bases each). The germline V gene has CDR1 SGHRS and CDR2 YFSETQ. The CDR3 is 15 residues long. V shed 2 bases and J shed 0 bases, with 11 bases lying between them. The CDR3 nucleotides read TGCGCCAGCAGCTTAACGGGGGCTTACCAAGAGACCCAGTACTTC. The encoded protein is CASSLTGAYQETQYF. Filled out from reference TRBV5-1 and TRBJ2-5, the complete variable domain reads KAGVTQTPRYLIKTRGQQVTLSCSPISGHRSVSWYQQTPGQGLQFLFEYFSETQRNKGNFPGRFSGRQFSNSRSEMNVSTLELGDSALYLCASSLTGAYQETQYFGPGTRLLVL.

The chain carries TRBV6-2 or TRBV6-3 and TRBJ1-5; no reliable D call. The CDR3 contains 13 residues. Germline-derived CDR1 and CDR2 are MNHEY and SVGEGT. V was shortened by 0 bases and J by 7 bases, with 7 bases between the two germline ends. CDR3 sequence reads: CASSYSWSQPQHF. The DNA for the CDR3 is TGTGCCAGCAGTTACTCGTGGAGCCAGCCCCAGCATTTT.

CDR3 sequence reads: CASSLHPQGNRETQYF. The DNA for the CDR3 is TGTGCCAGCAGCTTGCACCCACAGGGGAACCGAGAGACCCAGTACTTC. The chain uses TRBV5-5 and TRBJ2-5; 7 bases match TRBD1. With V trimmed by 1 base and J by 4 bases, 10 bases remained unmatched. The length of the CDR3 is 16 residues. Germline V lookup: CDR1 SGHKS, CDR2 YYEKEE (reference sequence).

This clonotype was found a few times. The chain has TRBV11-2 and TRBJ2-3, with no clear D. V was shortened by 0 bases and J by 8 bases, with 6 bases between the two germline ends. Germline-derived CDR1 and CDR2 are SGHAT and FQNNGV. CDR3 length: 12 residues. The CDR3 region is CASSLDGSTQYF. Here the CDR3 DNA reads TGTGCCAGCAGCTTAGATGGTTCTACGCAGTATTTT.

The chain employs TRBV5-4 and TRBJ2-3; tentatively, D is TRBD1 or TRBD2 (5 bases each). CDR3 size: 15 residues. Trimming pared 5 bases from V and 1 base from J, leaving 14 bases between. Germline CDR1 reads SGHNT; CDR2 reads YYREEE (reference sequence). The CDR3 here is CASRERGLGTDTQYF. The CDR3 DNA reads TGTGCCAGCAGAGAACGGGGCCTGGGCACAGATACGCAGTATTTT.

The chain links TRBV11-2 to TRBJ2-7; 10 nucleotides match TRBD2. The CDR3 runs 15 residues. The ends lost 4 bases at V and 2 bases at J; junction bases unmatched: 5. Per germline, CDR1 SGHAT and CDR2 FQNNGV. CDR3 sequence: CASSSGLADTYEQYF. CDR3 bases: TGTGCCAGCAGCTCCGGACTAGCGGATACCTACGAGCAGTACTTC. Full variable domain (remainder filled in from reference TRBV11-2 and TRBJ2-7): EAGVAQSPRYKIIEKRQSVAFWCNPISGHATLYWYQQILGQGPKLLIQFQNNGVVDDSQLPKDRFSAERLKGVDSTLKIQPAKLEDSAVYLCASSSGLADTYEQYFGPGTRLTVT.